This note documents a single T cell receptor (beta chain) sequence. This clonotype was picked up many times. The specificity of this receptor is unknown. Base qualities were left out, and no much larger clone turns up one base away. Moderately to severely active disease, a Clinical Activity Score of at least 3, a NOSPECS grade of at least 4, and a duration under 3 months were present in ophthalmopathy patients. Patients with uncontrolled infections, other autoimmune diseases, pregnancy or lactation were excluded. Diagnoses were established on the basis of clinical symptoms, serum thyroxine and TRAb, thyroid ultrasound, and orbital computed tomography. PBMCs were separated from roughly 10 ml of fresh peripheral blood using Ficoll-Paque density gradient centrifugation. Total RNA was extracted with Trizol reagent, and quality was checked on an Agilent 2100 Bioanalyzer. These data are taken from a study of T cells in Graves' hyperthyroidism and ophthalmopathy (dated by TCRdb to the late 2010s). Context from the whole study: Peripheral blood was sampled at the time of initial diagnosis, prior to any treatment. Once sampling was done, hyperthyroidism patients were given methimazole at a starting dose of 30 mg daily, whereas ophthalmopathy patients were given high-dose intravenous methylprednisolone. TCR Vbeta CDR3 sequencing of some 140 peripheral blood samples (over 40 ophthalmopathy, 75 hyperthyroidism and roughly 17 progressor patients) is reported in the paper. For training and testing, the 80 to 100 patients in the discovery cohort were randomly divided in a 7:3 ratio. To identify distinguishing TCR V-J signatures, a discovery cohort of about 95 patients was used, comprising under 45 with Graves' ophthalmopathy and some 60 with stable Graves' hyperthyroidism. In addition, the study compared T-cell repertoires in thyroid tissue and in blood from six Graves' hyperthyroidism patients. Prospective prediction of ophthalmopathy was tested in an independent validation cohort consisting of some 19 hyperthyroidism patients and about 17 patients who later progressed to ophthalmopathy. Broader findings and caveats from the paper: A 13 V-J signature model separated ophthalmopathy from stable hyperthyroidism, with roughly 88% sensitivity and 81.08% specificity in cross-validation and 80%/75% in testing. Sample size was not statistically predetermined, and blinding of investigators to group allocation was not performed. Most expanded thyroid clonotypes (frequency above 0.001) were also found in blood, which suggests that blood repertoires may mirror thyroid immune responses. In validation, the model predicted progression to ophthalmopathy with about 71% sensitivity and roughly 72% specificity, a median of about 6 months before onset.

Amplification of TCR beta CDR3 regions was carried out from RNA transcripts. A first-round RT-PCR of the TCR CDR3 used the HTBI primer set with the Qiagen OneStep RT-PCR kit. A second multiplex PCR round built the libraries, followed by size selection and purification. The libraries were sequenced on an Illumina HiSeq2000 using paired-end 100 bp reads. The authors' analysis ran thus. Raw data were processed with SOAPnuke, discarding reads with adapters, uncalled bases, mean Phred below 15, or no exact constant-primer or identifier match. COPE v1.2.5 was used to merge the high-quality paired reads, and each unique nucleotide sequence was defined as a clonotype. MiTCR v1.1 was used to align clonotypes to the IMGT TRBV, TRBD and TRBJ reference segments. The analysis included only V-J combinations with a frequency above 0.0001, which together covered approximately 99% of the repertoires. The TCS score was defined as the ratio of F50 (clonal expansion) to E x V (chaos), calculated using BLOSUM62-based TCRdist between CDR3 peptides within each V-J. Welch's t-statistics and random forest reduced fewer than 550 V-J features to around 14, which were used in a naive Bayes classifier (R e1071). Starting from the raw public reads, TCRdb applied fastp trimming at Q25, assembled clones with MiXCR and retained in-frame beta chains. Rows with one shared CDR3 protein collapse into an entry with the most common genes and DNA. It is TCRdb's table, rather than the study itself, that gives the V and J calls and clone size. The sample includes over 450,000 distinct CDR3 sequences, with 15% to 20% observed a single time. In total, the top ten clones hold about 16% of the sample.

The clonotype originates from a young woman with Graves' ophthalmopathy. The sample comprised blood.

CDR3 loop: CASRQDRGSYNEQFF. The base sequence is TGTGCCAGCAGACAAGACAGGGGCTCCTACAATGAGCAGTTCTTC. This sequence uses TRBV7-2 and TRBJ2-1; 8 of the junction bases match TRBD1. Measured from the cysteine to the phenylalanine, the CDR3 is 15 residues long. The retained sequence is limited to the CDR3, 45 bases, with the frame set at the first base. CDR1 SGHTA and CDR2 FQGNSA were looked up in the germline V gene. From V the trimming removes 6 bases and from J it removes 0 bases, while the gene matches leave 4 bases of the junction unaccounted for.